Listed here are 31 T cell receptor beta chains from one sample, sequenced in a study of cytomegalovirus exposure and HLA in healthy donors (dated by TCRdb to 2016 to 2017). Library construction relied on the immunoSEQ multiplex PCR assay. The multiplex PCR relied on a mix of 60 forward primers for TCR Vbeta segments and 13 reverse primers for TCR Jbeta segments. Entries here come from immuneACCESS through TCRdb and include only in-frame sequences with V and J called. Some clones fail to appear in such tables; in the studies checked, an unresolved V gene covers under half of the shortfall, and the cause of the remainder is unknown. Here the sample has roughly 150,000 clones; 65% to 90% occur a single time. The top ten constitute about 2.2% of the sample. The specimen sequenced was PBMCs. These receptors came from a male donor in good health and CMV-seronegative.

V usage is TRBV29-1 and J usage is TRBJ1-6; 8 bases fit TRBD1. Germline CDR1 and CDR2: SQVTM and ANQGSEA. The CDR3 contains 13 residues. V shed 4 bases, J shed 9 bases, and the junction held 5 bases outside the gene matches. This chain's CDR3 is CSVGTGTGSPLHF. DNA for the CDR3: TGCAGCGTTGGGACAGGGACGGGTTCACCCCTCCACTTT.

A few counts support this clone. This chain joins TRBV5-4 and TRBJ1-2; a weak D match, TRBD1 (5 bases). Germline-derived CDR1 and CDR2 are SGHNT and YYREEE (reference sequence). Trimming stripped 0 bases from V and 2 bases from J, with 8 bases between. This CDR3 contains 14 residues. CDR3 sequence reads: CASSLVRGNYGYTF. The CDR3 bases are TGTGCCAGCAGCTTGGTAAGGGGAAACTATGGCTACACCTTC.

CDR3 region: CASSMSRQETQYF. CDR3 bases: TGTGCCAGTAGTATGAGCCGGCAAGAGACCCAGTACTTC. The genes are TRBV19 and TRBJ2-5; D not certain. Trimming removed 3 bases from V and 2 bases from J, with 7 bases in between. The V gene's germline CDR1 is LNHDA and CDR2 SQIVND (reference sequence). This CDR3 has 13 residues.

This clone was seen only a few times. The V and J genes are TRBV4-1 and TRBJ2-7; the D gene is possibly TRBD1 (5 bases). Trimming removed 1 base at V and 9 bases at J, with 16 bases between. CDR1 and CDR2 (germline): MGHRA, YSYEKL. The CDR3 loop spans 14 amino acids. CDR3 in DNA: TGCGCCAGCAGCCAAGTTGATAGGTGGCAGGGGCAGTACTTC. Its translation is CASSQVDRWQGQYF.

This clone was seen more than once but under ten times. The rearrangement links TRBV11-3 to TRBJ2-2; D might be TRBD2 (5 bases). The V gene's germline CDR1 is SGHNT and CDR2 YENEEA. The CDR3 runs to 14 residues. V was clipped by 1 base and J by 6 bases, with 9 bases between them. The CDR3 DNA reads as TGTGCCAGCAGCTTAGCGGGGAGTGCCGGGGAGCTGTTTTTT. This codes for CASSLAGSAGELFF. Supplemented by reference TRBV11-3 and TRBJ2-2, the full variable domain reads EAGVVQSPRYKIIEKKQPVAFWCNPISGHNTLYWYLQNLGQGPELLIRYENEEAVDDSQLPKDRFSAERLKGVDSTLKIQPAELGDSAVYLCASSLAGSAGELFFGEGSRLTVL.

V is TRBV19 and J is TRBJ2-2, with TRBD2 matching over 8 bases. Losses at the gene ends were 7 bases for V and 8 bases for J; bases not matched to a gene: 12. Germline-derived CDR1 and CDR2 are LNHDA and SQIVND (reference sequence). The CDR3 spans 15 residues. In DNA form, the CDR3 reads TGTGCCAGTACCCGAATGAGCGGGGGCTTAGGGGAGCTGTTTTTT. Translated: CASTRMSGGLGELFF.

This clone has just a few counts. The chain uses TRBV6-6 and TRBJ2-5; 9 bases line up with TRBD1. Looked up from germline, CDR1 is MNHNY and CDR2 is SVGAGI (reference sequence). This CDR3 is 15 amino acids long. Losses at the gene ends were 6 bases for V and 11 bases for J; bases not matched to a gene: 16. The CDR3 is CASSSPGQGAEEQYF. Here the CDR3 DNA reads TGTGCCAGCAGCTCTCCGGGACAGGGTGCTGAGGAGCAGTACTTC.

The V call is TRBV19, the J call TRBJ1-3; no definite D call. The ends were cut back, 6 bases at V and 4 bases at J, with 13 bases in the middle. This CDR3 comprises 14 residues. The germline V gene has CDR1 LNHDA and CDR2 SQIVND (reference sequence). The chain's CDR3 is CASRKGGTGNTIYF. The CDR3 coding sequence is TGTGCCAGTAGAAAGGGAGGCACGGGAAACACCATATATTTT.

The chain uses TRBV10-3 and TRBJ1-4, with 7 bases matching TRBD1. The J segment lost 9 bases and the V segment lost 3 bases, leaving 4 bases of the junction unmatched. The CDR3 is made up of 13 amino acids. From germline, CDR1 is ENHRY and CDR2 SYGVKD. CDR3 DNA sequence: TGTGCCATCAGTGATGACAGGGAGAAAAAACTGTTTTTT. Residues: CAISDDREKKLFF.

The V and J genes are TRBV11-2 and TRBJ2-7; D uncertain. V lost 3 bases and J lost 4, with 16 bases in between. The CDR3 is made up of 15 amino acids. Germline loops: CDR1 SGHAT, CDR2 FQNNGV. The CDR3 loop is CASSLFFAGTYEQYF. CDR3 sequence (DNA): TGTGCCAGCAGCTTGTTTTTCGCAGGAACTTACGAGCAGTACTTC.

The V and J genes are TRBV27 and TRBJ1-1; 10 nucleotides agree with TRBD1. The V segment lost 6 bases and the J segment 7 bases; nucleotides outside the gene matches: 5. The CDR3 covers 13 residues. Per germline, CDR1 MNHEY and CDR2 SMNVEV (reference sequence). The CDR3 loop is CASRRQGAGEAFF. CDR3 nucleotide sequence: TGTGCCAGCAGGAGACAGGGGGCGGGTGAAGCTTTCTTT.

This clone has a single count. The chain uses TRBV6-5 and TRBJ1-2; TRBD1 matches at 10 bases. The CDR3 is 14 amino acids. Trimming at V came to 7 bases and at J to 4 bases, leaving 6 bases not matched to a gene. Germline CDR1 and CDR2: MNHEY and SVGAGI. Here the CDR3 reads CASTLGQGGYGYTF. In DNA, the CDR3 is TGTGCCAGCACCCTTGGACAGGGGGGCTATGGCTACACCTTC.

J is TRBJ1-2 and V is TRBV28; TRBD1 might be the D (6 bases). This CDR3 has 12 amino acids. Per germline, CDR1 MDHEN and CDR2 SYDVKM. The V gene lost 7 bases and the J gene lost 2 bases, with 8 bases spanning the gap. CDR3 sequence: CASKTGNYGYTF. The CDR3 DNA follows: TGTGCCAGCAAGACAGGAAACTATGGCTACACCTTC.

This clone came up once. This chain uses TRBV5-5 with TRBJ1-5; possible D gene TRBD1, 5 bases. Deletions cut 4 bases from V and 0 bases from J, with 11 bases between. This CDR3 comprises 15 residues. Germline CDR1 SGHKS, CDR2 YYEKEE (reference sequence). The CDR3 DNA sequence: TGTGCCAGCAGCCCGGACACAAATAGCAATCAGCCCCAGCATTTT. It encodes CASSPDTNSNQPQHF.

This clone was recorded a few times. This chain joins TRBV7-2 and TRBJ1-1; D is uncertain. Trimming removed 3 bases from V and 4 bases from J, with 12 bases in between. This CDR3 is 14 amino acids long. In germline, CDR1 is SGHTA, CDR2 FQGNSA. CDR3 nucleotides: TGTGCCAGCAGCTTCTCCCTACGCACCACTGAAGCTTTCTTT. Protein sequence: CASSFSLRTTEAFF.

DNA of the CDR3: TGTGCCAGCAGCCGGGACAGGGTTGAAAAACTGTTTTTT. It yields the protein CASSRDRVEKLFF. The chain joins TRBV2 to TRBJ1-4, with 9 bases fitting TRBD1. V lost 6 bases, J lost 7 bases, and 3 bases stayed unmatched. The germline V gene has CDR1 SNHLY and CDR2 FYNNEI. The CDR3 spans 13 residues.

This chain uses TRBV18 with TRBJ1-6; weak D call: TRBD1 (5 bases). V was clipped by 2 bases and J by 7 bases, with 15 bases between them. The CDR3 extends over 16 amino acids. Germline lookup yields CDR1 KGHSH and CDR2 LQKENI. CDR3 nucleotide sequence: TGTGCCAGCTCACCAGGATTGGGCAGGGTAAATTCACCCCTCCACTTT. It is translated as CASSPGLGRVNSPLHF.

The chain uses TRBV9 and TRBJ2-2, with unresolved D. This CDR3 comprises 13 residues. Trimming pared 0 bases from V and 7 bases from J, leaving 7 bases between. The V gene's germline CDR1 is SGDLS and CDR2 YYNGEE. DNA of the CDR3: TGTGCCAGCAGCGTAGTATCCGGCGGGGAGCTGTTTTTT. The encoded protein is CASSVVSGGELFF.

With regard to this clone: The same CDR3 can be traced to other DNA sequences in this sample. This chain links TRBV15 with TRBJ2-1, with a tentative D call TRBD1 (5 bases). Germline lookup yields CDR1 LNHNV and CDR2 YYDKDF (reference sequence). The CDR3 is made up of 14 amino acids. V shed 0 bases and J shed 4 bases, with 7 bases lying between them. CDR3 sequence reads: CATSRDQGYNEQFF. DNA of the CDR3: TGTGCCACCAGCAGAGACCAGGGATACAATGAGCAGTTCTTC.

This chain's CDR3 is CASSPLGDEQFF. The CDR3 DNA sequence: TGTGCCAGCAGTCCACTAGGCGATGAGCAGTTCTTC. This chain links TRBV6-1 with TRBJ2-1; possible D gene TRBD2, 5 bases. V lost 5 bases and J 8 bases, leaving 10 bases between the germline ends. The V gene's germline CDR1 is MNHNS and CDR2 SASEGT. This CDR3 spans 12 amino acids.

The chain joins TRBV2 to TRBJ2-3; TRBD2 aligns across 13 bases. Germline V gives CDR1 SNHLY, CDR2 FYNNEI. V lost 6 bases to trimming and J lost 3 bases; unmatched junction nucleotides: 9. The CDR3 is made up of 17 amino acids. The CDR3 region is CASRGVSGLAGTDTQYF. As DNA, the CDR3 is TGTGCCAGCAGGGGGGTGTCGGGACTAGCGGGGACAGATACGCAGTATTTT.

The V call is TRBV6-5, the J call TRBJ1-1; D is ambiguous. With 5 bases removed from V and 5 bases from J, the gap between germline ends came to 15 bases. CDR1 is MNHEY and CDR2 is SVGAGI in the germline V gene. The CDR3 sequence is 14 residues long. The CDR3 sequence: CASSRGLSGTEAFF. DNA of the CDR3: TGTGCCAGCAGTCGCGGGTTATCGGGAACTGAAGCTTTCTTT.

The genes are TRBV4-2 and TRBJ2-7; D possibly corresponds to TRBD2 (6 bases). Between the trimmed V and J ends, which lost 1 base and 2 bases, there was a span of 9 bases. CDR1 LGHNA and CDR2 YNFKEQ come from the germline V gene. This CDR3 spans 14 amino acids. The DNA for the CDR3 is TGTGCCAGCAGCCAAGCGGGGGTAACCTACGAGCAGTACTTC. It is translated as CASSQAGVTYEQYF.

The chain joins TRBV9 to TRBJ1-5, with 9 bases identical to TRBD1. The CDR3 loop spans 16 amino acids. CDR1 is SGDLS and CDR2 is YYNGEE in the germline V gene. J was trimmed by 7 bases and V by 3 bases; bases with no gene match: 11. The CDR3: CASSAGVDRGGQPQHF. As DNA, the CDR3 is TGTGCCAGCAGCGCGGGGGTGGACAGGGGAGGCCAGCCCCAGCATTTT.

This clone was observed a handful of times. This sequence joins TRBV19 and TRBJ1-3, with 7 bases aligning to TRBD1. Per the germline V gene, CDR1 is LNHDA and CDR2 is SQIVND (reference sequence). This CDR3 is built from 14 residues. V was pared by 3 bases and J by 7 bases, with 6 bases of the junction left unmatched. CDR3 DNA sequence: TGTGCCAGTAGTATGGAACAGGGGAGGAACACCATATATTTT. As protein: CASSMEQGRNTIYF.

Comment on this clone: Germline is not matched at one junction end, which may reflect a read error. CDR3 coding DNA: TGTTCCAGCAGCTTAGGACAGCGAAATTCACCCCTCCACTTT. The encoded protein is CSSSLGQRNSPLHF. V is TRBV7-9 and J is TRBJ1-6; weak D call: TRBD1 (6 bases). The CDR3 runs 14 residues. Germline CDR1 reads SEHNR; CDR2 reads FQNEAQ (reference sequence).

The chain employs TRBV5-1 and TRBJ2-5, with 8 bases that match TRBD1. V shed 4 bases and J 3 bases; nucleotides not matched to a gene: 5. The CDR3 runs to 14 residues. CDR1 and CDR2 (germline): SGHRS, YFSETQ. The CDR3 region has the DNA TGCGCCAGCAGCCCTCGGACAGGGAAAGAGACCCAGTACTTC. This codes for CASSPRTGKETQYF.

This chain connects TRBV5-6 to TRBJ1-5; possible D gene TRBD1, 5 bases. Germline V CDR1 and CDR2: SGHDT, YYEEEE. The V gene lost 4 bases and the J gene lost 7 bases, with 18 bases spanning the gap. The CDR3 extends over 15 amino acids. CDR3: CASSGGEGRSQPQHF. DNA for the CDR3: TGTGCCAGCAGCGGGGGGGAGGGTCGCAGCCAGCCCCAGCATTTT.

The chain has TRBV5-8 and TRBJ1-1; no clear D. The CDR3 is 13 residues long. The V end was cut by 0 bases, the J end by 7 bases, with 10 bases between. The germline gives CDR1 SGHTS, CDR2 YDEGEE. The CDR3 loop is CASSLDLPDEAFF. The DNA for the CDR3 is TGTGCCAGCAGCTTGGACCTCCCAGATGAAGCTTTCTTT. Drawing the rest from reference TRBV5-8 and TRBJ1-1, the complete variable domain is EAGVTQSPTHLIKTRGQQATLRCSPISGHTSVYWYQQALGLGLQFLLWYDEGEERNRGNFPPRFSGRQFPNYSSELNVNALELEDSALYLCASSLDLPDEAFFGQGTRLTVV.

CDR3 loop: CAWVRSLDGYTF. The CDR3 DNA reads as TGTGCCTGGGTAAGGAGCTTGGATGGCTACACCTTC. The chain combines TRBV30 with TRBJ1-2; unclear D gene. The CDR3 runs to 12 residues. Germline V lookup: CDR1 GTSNPN, CDR2 SVGIG (reference sequence). Trimming took off 5 bases at V and 6 bases at J, with 13 bases between the two ends.

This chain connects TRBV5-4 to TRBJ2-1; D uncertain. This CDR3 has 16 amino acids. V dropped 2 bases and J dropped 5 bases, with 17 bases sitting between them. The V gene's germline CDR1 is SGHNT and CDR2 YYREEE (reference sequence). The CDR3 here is CASSLEIPFSNNEQFF. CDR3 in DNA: TGTGCCAGCAGCTTAGAGATCCCGTTCTCGAACAATGAGCAGTTCTTC.